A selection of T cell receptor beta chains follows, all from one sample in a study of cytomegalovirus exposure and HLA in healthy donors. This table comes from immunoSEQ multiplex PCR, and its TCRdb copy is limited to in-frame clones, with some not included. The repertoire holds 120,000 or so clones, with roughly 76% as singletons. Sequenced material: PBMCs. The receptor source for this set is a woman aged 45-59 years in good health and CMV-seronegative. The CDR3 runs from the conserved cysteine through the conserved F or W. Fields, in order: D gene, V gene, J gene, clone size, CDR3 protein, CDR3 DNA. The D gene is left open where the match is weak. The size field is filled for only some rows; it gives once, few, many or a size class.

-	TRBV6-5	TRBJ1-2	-	CASNRGGAHGYTF	TGTGCCAGCAACCGAGGGGGGGCCCATGGCTACACCTTC
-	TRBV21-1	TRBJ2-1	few	CASSKVLRRGLDEQFF	TGTGCCAGCAGCAAAGTGTTACGGCGCGGTTTAGATGAGCAGTTCTTC
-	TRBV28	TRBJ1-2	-	CASSLRGPNPYGYTF	TGTGCCAGCAGTTTGCGAGGGCCGAACCCTTATGGCTACACCTTC
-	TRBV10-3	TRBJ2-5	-	CAISEQGWEDNQETQYF	TGTGCCATCAGTGAGCAGGGTTGGGAGGACAACCAAGAGACCCAGTACTTC
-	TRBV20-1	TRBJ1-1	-	CSARGRTEAFF	TGCAGTGCTAGGGGCCGGACTGAAGCTTTCTTT
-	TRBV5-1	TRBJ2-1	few	CASSYSTGYNEQFF	TGCGCCAGCAGCTACTCTACAGGGTACAATGAGCAGTTCTTC
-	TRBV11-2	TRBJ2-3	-	CASSLQISSTDTQYF	TGTGCCAGCAGCTTACAGATCTCTAGCACAGATACGCAGTATTTT
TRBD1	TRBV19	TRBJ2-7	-	CASSMSRDSYEQYF	TGTGCCAGTAGTATGTCAAGGGACAGCTACGAGCAGTACTTC
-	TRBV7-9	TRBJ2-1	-	CASRSGEREQFF	TGTGCCAGCAGGTCGGGAGAGCGTGAGCAGTTCTTC
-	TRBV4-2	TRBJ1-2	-	CASSQDFTGYGYTF	TGTGCCAGCAGCCAAGATTTTACAGGTTATGGCTACACCTTC
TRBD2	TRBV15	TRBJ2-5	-	CATSRDSTGTSGMEETQYF	TGTGCCACCAGCAGAGATTCTACTGGTACTAGCGGGATGGAAGAGACCCAGTACTTC
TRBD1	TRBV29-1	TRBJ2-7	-	CSARGQGAGEQYF	TGCAGCGCCAGGGGACAGGGGGCGGGCGAGCAGTACTTC
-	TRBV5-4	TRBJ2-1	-	CASSFPSSRGYNEQFF	TGTGCCAGCAGCTTCCCTAGTTCGCGCGGGTACAATGAGCAGTTCTTC
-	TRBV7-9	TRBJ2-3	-	CASSLADTEGDTQYF	TGTGCCAGCAGCTTGGCGGACACTGAAGGAGATACGCAGTATTTT
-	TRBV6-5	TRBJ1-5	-	CASSLGVGGNQPQHF	TGTGCCAGCTCCCTGGGTGTGGGAGGCAATCAGCCCCAGCATTTT
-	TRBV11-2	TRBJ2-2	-	CASSLVRGTGELFF	TGTGCCAGCAGCTTAGTTCGGGGTACCGGGGAGCTGTTTTTT
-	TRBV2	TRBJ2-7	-	CASSLSQVGEQYF	TGTGCCAGCAGCTTGTCCCAGGTCGGCGAGCAGTACTTC
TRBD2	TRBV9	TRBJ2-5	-	CASSVSGTSLGETQYF	TGTGCCAGCAGCGTATCGGGGACTAGCTTGGGGGAGACCCAGTACTTC
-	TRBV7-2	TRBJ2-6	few	CASGSSGANVLTF	TGTGCCAGCGGGAGCTCTGGGGCCAACGTCCTGACTTTC
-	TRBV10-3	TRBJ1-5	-	CAISPQGLGPQHF	TGTGCCATCAGTCCACAGGGATTAGGGCCCCAGCATTTT
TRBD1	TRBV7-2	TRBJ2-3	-	CASSLTPYRGPADTQYF	TGTGCCAGCAGCCTCACACCCTACAGGGGGCCGGCAGATACGCAGTATTTT
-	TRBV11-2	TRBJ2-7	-	CASSSGEQYF	TGTGCCAGCAGCTCCGGCGAGCAGTACTTC
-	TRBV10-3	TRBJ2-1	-	CAISEKAYEQFF	TGTGCCATCAGTGAAAAAGCTTATGAGCAGTTCTTC
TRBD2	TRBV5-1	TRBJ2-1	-	CASSSVRDSGGGNEQFF	TGCGCCAGCAGCTCCGTCCGTGATAGCGGGGGGGGGAATGAGCAGTTCTTC
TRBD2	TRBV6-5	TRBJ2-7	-	CASSYSIGTSGSEQYF	TGTGCCAGCAGTTACTCGATTGGGACTAGCGGGAGCGAGCAGTACTTC
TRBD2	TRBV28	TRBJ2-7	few	CASSSREFWRAGNEQYF	TGTGCCAGCAGCTCTCGAGAGTTCTGGAGAGCGGGGAACGAGCAGTACTTC
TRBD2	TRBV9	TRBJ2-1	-	CASSVRTSGNLEQFF	TGTGCCAGCAGCGTAAGGACTAGCGGGAATTTAGAGCAGTTCTTC
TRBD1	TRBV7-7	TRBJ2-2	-	CASSLDRGHTGELFF	TGTGCCAGCAGCCTGGACAGGGGACACACCGGGGAGCTGTTTTTT
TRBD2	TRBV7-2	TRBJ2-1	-	CASSLRVLVLAGESQFF	TGTGCCAGCAGCTTAAGAGTCTTGGTGCTAGCGGGAGAGTCTCAGTTCTTC
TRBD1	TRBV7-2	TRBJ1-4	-	CASSTQTGEYEKLFF	TGTGCCAGCAGCACCCAGACAGGGGAGTATGAAAAACTGTTTTTT
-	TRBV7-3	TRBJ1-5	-	CASSLMVGDAAISNQPQHF	TGTGCCAGCAGCTTAATGGTCGGGGATGCAGCTATTAGCAATCAGCCCCAGCATTTT
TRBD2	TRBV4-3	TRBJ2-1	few	CASSQGTSDYNEQFF	TGCGCCAGCAGCCAAGGGACTAGCGACTACAATGAGCAGTTCTTC
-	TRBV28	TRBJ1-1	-	CASNLWLHTEAFF	TGTGCCAGCAACCTCTGGCTTCACACTGAAGCTTTCTTT
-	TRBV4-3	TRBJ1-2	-	CASSQETEAPGYTF	TGCGCCAGCAGCCAAGAAACGGAGGCCCCAGGCTACACCTTC
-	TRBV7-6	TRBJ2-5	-	CASSLYSQETQYF	TGTGCCAGCAGCTTATACTCCCAAGAGACCCAGTACTTC
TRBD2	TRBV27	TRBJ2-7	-	CASSFGLAGYEQYF	TGTGCCAGCAGTTTTGGACTAGCGGGATACGAGCAGTACTTC
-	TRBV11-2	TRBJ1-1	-	CASRSFTEAFF	TGTGCCAGCCGGAGCTTCACTGAAGCTTTCTTT